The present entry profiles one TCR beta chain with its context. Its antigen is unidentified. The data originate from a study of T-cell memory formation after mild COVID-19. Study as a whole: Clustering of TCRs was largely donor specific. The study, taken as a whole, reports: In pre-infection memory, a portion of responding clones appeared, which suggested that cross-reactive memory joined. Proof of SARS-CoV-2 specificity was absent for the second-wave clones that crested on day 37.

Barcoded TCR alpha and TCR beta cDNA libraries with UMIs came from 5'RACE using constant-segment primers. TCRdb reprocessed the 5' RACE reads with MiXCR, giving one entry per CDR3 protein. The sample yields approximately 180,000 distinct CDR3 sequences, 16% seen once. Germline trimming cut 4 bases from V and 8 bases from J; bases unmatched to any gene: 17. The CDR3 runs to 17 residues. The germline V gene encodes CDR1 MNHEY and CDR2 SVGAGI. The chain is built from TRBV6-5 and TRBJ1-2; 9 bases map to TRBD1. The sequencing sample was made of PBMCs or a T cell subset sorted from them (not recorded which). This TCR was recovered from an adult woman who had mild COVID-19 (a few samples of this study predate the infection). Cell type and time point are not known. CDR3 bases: TGTGCCAGCAGTTCGCCGGGACAGGGAGGCCGTTCGCGCGGCTACACCTTC. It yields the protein CASSSPGQGGRSRGYTF.